The clone carrying this T cell receptor beta chain was seen a handful of times. No antigen is known for it. The sample comes from a study of cytomegalovirus exposure and HLA in healthy donors. Overall study findings and caveats: Most TCR beta V segments were productive about 90% or about 30% of the time in an earlier analysis.

The PCR employed 60 Vbeta primers together with 13 Jbeta primers. In the authors' methods: A later analysis counted some 87 million unique TCR beta chains, some 10 million shared. Sequencing used immunoSEQ multiplex PCR; TCRdb keeps in-frame clones, though not all of them. The D gene and trimming were derived from the DNA, and the V and J assignments and clone size from that table. The sample has under 200,000 clones, over 9.5% seen once; the top ten hold approximately 7.8%. Germline CDR1 reads SGHAT; CDR2 reads FQNNGV. V shed 0 bases and J shed 4 bases, with 15 bases lying between them. The CDR3 loop spans 16 amino acids.

Sequenced input: PBMCs. The clonotype was recovered from a man aged 45-65 years in good health and CMV-seropositive. The genes are TRBV11-2 and TRBJ1-2, with D unresolved. This chain's CDR3 is CASSLEVGRPAYGYTF. The CDR3 DNA reads as TGTGCCAGCAGCTTAGAAGTGGGCAGGCCGGCCTATGGCTACACCTTC.